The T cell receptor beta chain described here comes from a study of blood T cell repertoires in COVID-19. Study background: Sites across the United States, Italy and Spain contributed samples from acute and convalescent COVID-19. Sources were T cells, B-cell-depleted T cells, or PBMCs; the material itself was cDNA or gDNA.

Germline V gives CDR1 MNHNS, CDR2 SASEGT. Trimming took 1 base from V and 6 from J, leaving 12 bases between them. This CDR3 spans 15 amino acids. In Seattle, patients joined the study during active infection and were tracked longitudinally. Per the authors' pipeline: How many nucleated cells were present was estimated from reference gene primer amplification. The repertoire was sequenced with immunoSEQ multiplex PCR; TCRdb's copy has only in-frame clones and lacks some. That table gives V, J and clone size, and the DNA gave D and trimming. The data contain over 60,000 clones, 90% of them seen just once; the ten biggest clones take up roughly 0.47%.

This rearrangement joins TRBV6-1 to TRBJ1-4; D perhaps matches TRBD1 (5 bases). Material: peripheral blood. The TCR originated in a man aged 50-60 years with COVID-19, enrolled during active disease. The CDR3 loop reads CASSEVGAMDEKLFF. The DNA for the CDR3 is TGTGCCAGCAGTGAAGTTGGGGCTATGGATGAAAAACTGTTTTTT.